The 5 T cell receptor beta chains given below trace back to one sample, sequenced in a study of T-cell memory formation after mild COVID-19. TCRdb processed the 5' RACE reads anew with MiXCR; each CDR3 protein has one entry. Among about 400,000 distinct CDR3 sequences listed, approximately 25% were seen once. The sample comprised PBMCs or a T cell subset sorted from them (not recorded which). The source is an adult woman who had mild COVID-19 (a few samples of this study predate the infection). Cell type and time point are not known.

This clonotype has just a few counts. This chain connects TRBV12-3 or TRBV12-4 to TRBJ1-2; possible D gene TRBD1, 6 bases. The CDR3 loop spans 13 amino acids. The V and J ends lost 6 bases and 3 bases respectively, with 11 bases between them. CDR3 loop: CASSRRQDYGYTF. For the CDR3, the DNA is TGTGCCAGCAGCCGAAGACAGGACTATGGCTACACCTTC.

This clonotype was seen a handful of times. The V call is TRBV12-3 or TRBV12-4, the J call TRBJ1-3; a possible D gene is TRBD1 (6 bases). The V end was cut by 6 bases, the J end by 0 bases, with 9 bases between. CDR3 length equals 14 residues. CDR3 in amino acids: CASSHRASGNTIYF. For the CDR3, the DNA is TGTGCCAGCAGCCACAGGGCCTCTGGAAACACCATATATTTT.

The rearrangement joins TRBV7-6 to TRBJ2-2; 8 bases agree with TRBD2. J was trimmed by 6 bases and V by 1 base; bases with no gene match: 10. In germline, CDR1 is SGHVS, CDR2 FNYEAQ. The CDR3 has 17 amino acids. The CDR3 protein is CASSLVNPGLGSGELFF. As DNA, the CDR3 is TGTGCCAGCAGCTTAGTTAACCCGGGACTAGGATCCGGGGAGCTGTTTTTT.

This chain connects TRBV27 to TRBJ2-7, with 7 positions matching TRBD2. In germline, CDR1 is MNHEY, CDR2 SMNVEV (reference sequence). The CDR3 has 14 amino acids. V shed 6 bases, J shed 3 bases, and the junction held 8 bases outside the gene matches. This CDR3 is CASRIGGSNYEQYF. The CDR3 DNA sequence: TGTGCCAGCAGGATTGGCGGGAGTAACTACGAGCAGTACTTC.

V is TRBV6-1 and J is TRBJ1-2; 10 bases align to TRBD1. V was pared by 7 bases and J by 7 bases, with 12 bases of the junction left unmatched. The germline gives CDR1 MNHNS, CDR2 SASEGT. CDR3 length: 15 residues. The CDR3 DNA reads as TGTGCCAGCAATAGATACCGGGACAGGGGTTCTGGCTACACCTTC. This encodes CASNRYRDRGSGYTF.